This T cell receptor (beta chain) was sequenced for a study of blood T cell repertoires in COVID-19 (dated by TCRdb to 2018 to 2020). About the investigation overall: Samples from collaborators originated in the United States, Italy and Spain and spanned both the acute and convalescent phases of COVID-19. The material from the prospective study consisted of cDNA or gDNA derived from T cells, B-cell-depleted T cells, or PBMCs. Subjects who had been exposed to COVID-19, were actively infected with it, or had recovered from it provided the deeply sampled blood TCRbeta repertoires that made up the dataset. A freely available public database, intended as a resource for researchers studying the immune response to SARS-CoV-2, is where the repertoires were released. The samples were drawn from two sources: the first 160 participants of the ongoing ImmuneRACE study, and 1,000 to 1,500 subjects contributed by 6 global collaborators. The sample metadata nearly always contained a de-identified subject ID, COVID-19 status, age in years and sex. Where HLA class I and class II types were available, the types were taken from metadata supplied by the sample provider, not from assay-based typing. Overall results and qualifications from the work: How much clinical and demographic metadata was included differed by source and by participant, and the metadata was provided uncurated.

Comment on this clone: This receptor's antigen is unknown. Within one base of it there is no much larger clone, and no base qualities were kept.

Each collaborating institution followed its own protocols to collect whole blood in K2EDTA tubes. For TCRbeta analysis, collaborator samples were shipped as frozen whole blood, as isolated PBMCs, or as DNA extracted from either sample type. TCRbeta CDR3 regions were amplified from genomic DNA using the immunoSEQ Assay, a bias-controlled multiplex PCR. Per the source publication's procedure: Within the assay, amplification of reference gene primers was used to estimate how many nucleated cells each sample contained. To quantify the absolute abundance of each unique TCRbeta CDR3 rearrangement, sequence reads were collapsed and filtered. For each sample, productive Simpson clonality was calculated by taking the square root of Simpson's diversity index across productive rearrangements. The immuneACCESS repertoire file appears here via TCRdb, limited to in-frame rearrangements. These files lack a portion of the clones; in checked studies, under half of the deficit traces to unresolved V genes, and the cause of the others is not known. That table supplies the V and J calls and clone size; D and trimming were determined from the DNA. This sample comprises around 200,000 clones, over 75% of them detected only once. The ten largest make up approximately 6.1% of the sample.

From V the trimming removes 1 base and from J it removes 4 bases, while the gene matches leave 4 bases of the junction unaccounted for. From a lookup of the germline V gene, CDR1 and CDR2 are LGHNA and YNFKEQ. The CDR3 has 15 amino acids, counting the end cysteine and phenylalanine. The only DNA kept is the CDR3, 45 bases in frame from the first base. Specimen: peripheral blood. This receptor was identified in a man older than 75 with acute or convalescent COVID-19. The sequence joins TRBV4-2 to TRBJ2-7, and TRBD2 matches 10 of the central bases. CDR3 protein: CASSQVSSGGYEQYF. The DNA sequence is as follows: TGTGCCAGCAGCCAAGTGTCTAGCGGGGGTTACGAGCAGTACTTC.